This T cell receptor (beta chain) was identified during a study of shared clonotypes between healthy human individuals. Germline V gives CDR1 WNHNN, CDR2 SYGVQD (reference sequence). V lost 6 bases and J lost 0, with 8 bases in between. The CDR3 sequence is 13 residues long. A word on this clone: Its antigen is not identified. The same CDR3 can be traced to other DNA sequences in this sample.

Generated by immunoSEQ multiplex PCR, the TCRdb table keeps only in-frame clones and is missing some. This table holds 2 million to 2.5 million clones, 90% to 97% found once. The study's findings and limits: Sequencing depth was expected to influence donor clonotype sharing.

The receptor was derived from a young man in good health. The sample comprised naive CD4+ T cells sorted from blood. Specified subset: CD45RA+ positively selected. This chain connects TRBV10-1 to TRBJ1-1; D unresolved. The CDR3 is CASRVGMNTEAFF. In nucleotides, the CDR3 is TGCGCCAGCAGGGTTGGCATGAACACTGAAGCTTTCTTT.